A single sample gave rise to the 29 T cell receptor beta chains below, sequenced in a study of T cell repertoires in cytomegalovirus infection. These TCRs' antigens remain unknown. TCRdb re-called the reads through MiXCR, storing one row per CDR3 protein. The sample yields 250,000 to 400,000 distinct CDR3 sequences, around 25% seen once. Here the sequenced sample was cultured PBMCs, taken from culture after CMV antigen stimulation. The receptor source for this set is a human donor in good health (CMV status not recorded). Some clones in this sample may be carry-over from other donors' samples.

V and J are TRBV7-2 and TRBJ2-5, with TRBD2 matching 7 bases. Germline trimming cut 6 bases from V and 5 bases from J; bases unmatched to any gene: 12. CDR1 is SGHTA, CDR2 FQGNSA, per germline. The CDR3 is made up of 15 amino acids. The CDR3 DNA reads TGTGCCAGCAGGGGCGGGAGAGACCGAGGGGAGACCCAGTACTTC. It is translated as CASRGGRDRGETQYF.

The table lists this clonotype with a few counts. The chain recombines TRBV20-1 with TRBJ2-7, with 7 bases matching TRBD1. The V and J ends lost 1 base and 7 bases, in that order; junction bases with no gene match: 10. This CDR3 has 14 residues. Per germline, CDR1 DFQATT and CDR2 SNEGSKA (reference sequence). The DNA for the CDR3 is TGCAGTGCTAGAGGAACAGGGGCCTACAAGGAGCAGTACTTC. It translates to CSARGTGAYKEQYF.

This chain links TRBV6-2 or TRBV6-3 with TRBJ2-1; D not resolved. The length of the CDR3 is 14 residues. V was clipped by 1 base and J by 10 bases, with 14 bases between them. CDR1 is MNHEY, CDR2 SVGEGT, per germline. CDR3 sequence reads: CASSYLITDTEQFF. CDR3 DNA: TGTGCCAGCAGTTACTTGATTACCGATACGGAGCAGTTCTTC.

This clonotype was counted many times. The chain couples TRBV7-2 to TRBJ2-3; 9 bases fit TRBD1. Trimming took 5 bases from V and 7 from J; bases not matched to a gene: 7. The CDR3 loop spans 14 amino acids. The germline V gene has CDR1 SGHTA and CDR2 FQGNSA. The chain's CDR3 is CASSETTGGYTQYF. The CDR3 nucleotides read TGTGCCAGCAGCGAAACCACAGGGGGCTATACGCAGTATTTT. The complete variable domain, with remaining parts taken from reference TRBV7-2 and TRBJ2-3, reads GAGVSQSPSNKVTEKGKDVELRCDPISGHTALYWYRQSLGQGLEFLIYFQGNSAPDKSGLPSDRFSAERTGGSVSTLTIQRTQQEDSAVYLCASSETTGGYTQYFGPGTRLTVL.

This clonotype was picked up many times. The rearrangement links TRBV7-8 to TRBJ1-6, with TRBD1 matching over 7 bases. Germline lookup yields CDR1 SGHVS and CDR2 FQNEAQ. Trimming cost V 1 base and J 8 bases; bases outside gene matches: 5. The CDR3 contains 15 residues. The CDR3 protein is CASSLEGTVDSPLHF. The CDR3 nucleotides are TGTGCCAGCAGCTTAGAGGGGACAGTAGATTCACCCCTCCACTTT.

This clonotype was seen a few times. CDR3 amino acids: CASSSWDDYEQYF. The CDR3 nucleotides are TGTGCCAGCAGTTCTTGGGATGACTACGAGCAGTACTTC. The rearrangement uses TRBV7-9 and TRBJ2-7; D call uncertain. CDR1 is SEHNR, CDR2 FQNEAQ, per germline (reference sequence). V lost 6 bases and J lost 3, with 12 bases in between. The CDR3 extends over 13 amino acids.

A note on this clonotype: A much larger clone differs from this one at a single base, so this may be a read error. The CDR3 sequence is CASSYSGGRNSQYF. The CDR3 DNA sequence: TGTGCCAGCAGTTATAGCGGGGGCCGGAATTCGCAGTATTTT. This rearrangement joins TRBV7-3 to TRBJ2-3; 9 positions match TRBD2. Per the germline V gene, CDR1 is SGHTA and CDR2 is FQGTGA. The CDR3 runs 14 residues. V dropped 6 bases and J dropped 10; count of bases not matched to a gene: 11.

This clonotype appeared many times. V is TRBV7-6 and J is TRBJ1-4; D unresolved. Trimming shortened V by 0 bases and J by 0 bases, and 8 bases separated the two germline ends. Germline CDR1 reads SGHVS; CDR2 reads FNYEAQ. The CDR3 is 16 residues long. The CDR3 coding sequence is TGTGCCAGCAGCTTAGCTGGGTCGGCAACTAATGAAAAACTGTTTTTT. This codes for CASSLAGSATNEKLFF.

CDR3 region: CASSQIWDGSKGQYF. CDR3 coding DNA: TGCGCCAGCAGCCAAATTTGGGACGGCAGTAAAGGGCAGTACTTC. The genes are TRBV4-3 and TRBJ2-7, with D perhaps given as TRBD1 or TRBD2 (5 bases each). The germline V gene encodes CDR1 LGHNA and CDR2 YSLEER. The CDR3 contains 15 residues. V lost 2 bases and J 9 bases, leaving 20 bases between the germline ends.

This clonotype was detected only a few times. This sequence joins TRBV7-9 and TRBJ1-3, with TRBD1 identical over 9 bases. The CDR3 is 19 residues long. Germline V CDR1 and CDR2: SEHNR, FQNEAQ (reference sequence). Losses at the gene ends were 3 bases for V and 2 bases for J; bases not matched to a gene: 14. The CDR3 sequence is CASSFQLSGTGFPGNTIYF. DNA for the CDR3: TGTGCCAGCAGCTTTCAGTTAAGCGGGACAGGGTTTCCTGGAAACACCATATATTTT. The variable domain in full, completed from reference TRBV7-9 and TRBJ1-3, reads DTGVSQNPRHKITKRGQNVTFRCDPISEHNRLYWYRQTLGQGPEFLTYFQNEAQLEKSRLLSDRFSAERPKGSFSTLEIQRTEQGDSAMYLCASSFQLSGTGFPGNTIYFGEGSWLTVV.

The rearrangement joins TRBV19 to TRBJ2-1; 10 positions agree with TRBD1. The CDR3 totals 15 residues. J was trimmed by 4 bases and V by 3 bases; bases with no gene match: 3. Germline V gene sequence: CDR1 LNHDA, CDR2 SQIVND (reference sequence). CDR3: CASSIGQGGYNEQFF. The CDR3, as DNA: TGTGCCAGTAGTATCGGACAGGGGGGGTACAATGAGCAGTTCTTC. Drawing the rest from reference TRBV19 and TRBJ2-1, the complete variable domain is DGGITQSPKYLFRKEGQNVTLSCEQNLNHDAMYWYRQDPGQGLRLIYYSQIVNDFQKGDIAEGYSVSREKKESFPLTVTSAQKNPTAFYLCASSIGQGGYNEQFFGPGTRLTVL.

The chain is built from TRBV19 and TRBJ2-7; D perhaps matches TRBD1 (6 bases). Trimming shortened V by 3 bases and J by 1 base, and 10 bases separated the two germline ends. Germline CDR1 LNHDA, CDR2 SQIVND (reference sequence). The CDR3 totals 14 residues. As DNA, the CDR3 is TGTGCCAGTAGTATTGACAGGACATCCTACGAGCAGTACTTC. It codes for CASSIDRTSYEQYF.

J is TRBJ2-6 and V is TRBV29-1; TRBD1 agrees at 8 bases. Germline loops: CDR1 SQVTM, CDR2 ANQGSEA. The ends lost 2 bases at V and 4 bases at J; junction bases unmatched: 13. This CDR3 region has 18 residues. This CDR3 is CSVEMVGQAFGGANVLTF. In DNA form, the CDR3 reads TGCAGCGTTGAAATGGTGGGACAGGCTTTCGGGGGGGCCAACGTCCTGACTTTC.

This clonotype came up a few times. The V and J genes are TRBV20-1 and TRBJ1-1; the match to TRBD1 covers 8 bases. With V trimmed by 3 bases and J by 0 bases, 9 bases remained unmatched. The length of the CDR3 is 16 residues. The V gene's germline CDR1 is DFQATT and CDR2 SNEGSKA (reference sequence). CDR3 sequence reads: CSARRGQGNMNTEAFF. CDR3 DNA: TGCAGTGCTAGGCGCGGACAGGGAAATATGAACACTGAAGCTTTCTTT.

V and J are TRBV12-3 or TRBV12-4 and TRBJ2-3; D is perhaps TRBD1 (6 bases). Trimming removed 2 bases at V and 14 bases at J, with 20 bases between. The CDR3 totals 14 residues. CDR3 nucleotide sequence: TGTGCCAGCAGTTTACAGGGGCCTTCGGATACGACGTATTTT. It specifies CASSLQGPSDTTYF.

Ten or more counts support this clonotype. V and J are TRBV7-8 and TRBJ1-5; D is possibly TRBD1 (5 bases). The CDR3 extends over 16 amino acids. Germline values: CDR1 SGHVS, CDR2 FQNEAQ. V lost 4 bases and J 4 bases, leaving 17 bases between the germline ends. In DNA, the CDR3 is TGTGCCAGCAGCTCTTTTTGGACGGACAAAAATCAGCCCCAGCATTTT. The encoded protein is CASSSFWTDKNQPQHF.

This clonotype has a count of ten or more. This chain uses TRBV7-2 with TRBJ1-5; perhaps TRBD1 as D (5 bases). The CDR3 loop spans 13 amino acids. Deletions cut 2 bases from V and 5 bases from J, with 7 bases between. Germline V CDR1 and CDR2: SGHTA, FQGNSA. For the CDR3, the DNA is TGTGCCAGCAGCTTACAGGGCGATCAGCCCCAGCATTTT. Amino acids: CASSLQGDQPQHF.

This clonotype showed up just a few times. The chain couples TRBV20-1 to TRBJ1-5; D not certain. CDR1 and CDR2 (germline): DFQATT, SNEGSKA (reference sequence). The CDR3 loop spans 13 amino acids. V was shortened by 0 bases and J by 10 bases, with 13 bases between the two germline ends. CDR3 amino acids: CSARERHRIPQHF. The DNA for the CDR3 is TGCAGTGCTAGAGAGCGACACCGGATCCCCCAGCATTTT.

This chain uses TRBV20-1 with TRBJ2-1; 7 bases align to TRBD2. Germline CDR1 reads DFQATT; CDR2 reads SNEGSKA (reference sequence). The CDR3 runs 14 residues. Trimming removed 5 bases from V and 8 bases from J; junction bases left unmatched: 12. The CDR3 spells CSAREATSNYEQFF. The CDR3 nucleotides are TGCAGTGCTCGCGAGGCGACTAGCAACTATGAGCAGTTCTTC.

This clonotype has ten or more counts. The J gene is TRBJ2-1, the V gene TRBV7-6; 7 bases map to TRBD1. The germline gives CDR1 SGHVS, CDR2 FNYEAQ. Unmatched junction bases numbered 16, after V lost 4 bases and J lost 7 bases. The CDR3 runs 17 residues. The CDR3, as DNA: TGTGCCAGCAGCTCGAACTACCACAGACAGGGAAGGAATGAGCAGTTCTTC. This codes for CASSSNYHRQGRNEQFF.

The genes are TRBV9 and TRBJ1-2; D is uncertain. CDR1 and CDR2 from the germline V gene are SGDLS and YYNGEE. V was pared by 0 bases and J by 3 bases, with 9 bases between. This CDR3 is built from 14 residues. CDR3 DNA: TGTGCCAGCAGCGTAGGGGGTGAGGACTATGGCTACACCTTC. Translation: CASSVGGEDYGYTF.

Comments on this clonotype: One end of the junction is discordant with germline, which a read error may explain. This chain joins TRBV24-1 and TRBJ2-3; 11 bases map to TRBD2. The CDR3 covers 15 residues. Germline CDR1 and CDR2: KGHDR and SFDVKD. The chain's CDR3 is CATSDPALETSGIRF. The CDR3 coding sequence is TGTGCCACCAGTGACCCCGCCCTGGAGACTAGCGGGATAAGATTT.

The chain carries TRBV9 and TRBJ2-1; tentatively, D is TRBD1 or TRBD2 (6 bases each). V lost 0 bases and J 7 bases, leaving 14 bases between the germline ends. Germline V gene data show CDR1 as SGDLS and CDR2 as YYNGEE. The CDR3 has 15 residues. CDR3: CASSVEVTGRNEQFF. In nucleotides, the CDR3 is TGTGCCAGCAGCGTAGAGGTAACAGGGAGGAATGAGCAGTTCTTC. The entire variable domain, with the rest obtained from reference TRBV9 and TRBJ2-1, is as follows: DSGVTQTPKHLITATGQRVTLRCSPRSGDLSVYWYQQSLDQGLQFLIQYYNGEERAKGNILERFSAQQFPDLHSELNLSSLELGDSALYFCASSVEVTGRNEQFFGPGTRLTVL.

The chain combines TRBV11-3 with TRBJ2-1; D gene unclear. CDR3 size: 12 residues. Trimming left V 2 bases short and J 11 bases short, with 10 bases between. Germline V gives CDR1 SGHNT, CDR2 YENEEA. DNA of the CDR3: TGTGCCAGCAGCTTATCTGGGTTTAAGCAGTTCTTC. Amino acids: CASSLSGFKQFF.

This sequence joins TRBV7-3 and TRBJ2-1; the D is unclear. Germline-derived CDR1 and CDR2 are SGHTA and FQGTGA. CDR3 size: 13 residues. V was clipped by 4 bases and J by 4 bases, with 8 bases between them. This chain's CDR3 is CASSSETYNEQFF. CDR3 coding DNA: TGTGCCAGCAGCTCCGAGACTTACAATGAGCAGTTCTTC.

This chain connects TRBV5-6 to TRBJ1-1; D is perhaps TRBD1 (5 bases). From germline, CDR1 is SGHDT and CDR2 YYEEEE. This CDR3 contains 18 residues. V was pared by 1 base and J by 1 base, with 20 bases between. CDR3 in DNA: TGTGCCAGCAGCTTGTGGATTCTCCCCGGGACGAAGAACACTGAAGCTTTCTTT. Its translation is CASSLWILPGTKNTEAFF.

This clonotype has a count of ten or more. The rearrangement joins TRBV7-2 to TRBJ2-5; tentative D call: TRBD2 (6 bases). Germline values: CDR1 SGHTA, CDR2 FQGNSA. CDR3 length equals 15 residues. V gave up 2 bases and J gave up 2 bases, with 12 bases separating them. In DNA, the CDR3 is TGTGCCAGCAGCTTAAGGGGTAGCGGACAAGAGACCCAGTACTTC. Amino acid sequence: CASSLRGSGQETQYF. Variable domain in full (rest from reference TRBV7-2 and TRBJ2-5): GAGVSQSPSNKVTEKGKDVELRCDPISGHTALYWYRQSLGQGLEFLIYFQGNSAPDKSGLPSDRFSAERTGGSVSTLTIQRTQQEDSAVYLCASSLRGSGQETQYFGPGTRLLVL.

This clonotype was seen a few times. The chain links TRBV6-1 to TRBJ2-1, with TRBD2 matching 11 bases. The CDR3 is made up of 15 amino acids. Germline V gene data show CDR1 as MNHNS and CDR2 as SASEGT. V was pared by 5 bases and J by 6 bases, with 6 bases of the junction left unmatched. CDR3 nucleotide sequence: TGTGCCAGCAGTTCACTAGCGGGAGTTCCCAATGAGCAGTTCTTC. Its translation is CASSSLAGVPNEQFF.

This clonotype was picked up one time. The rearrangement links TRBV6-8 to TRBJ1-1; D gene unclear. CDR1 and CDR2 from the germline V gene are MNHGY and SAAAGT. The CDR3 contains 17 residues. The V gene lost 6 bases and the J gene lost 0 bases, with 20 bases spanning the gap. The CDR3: CASSRGWASGLNTEAFF. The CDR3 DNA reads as TGTGCCAGCAGCCGAGGGTGGGCCAGCGGGTTGAACACTGAAGCTTTCTTT.